These T cell receptor beta chains were read from a single sample in a study of CD8 T cells in ankylosing spondylitis. TCRdb reprocessed the 5' RACE reads with MiXCR, giving one entry per CDR3 protein. The data hold about 340,000 distinct CDR3 sequences, with roughly 20% observed a single time. The sample comprised blood, either unsorted or a sorted T cell fraction (not recorded which). These receptors all stem from a male donor with ankylosing spondylitis or in good health (not recorded which). Each CDR3 is given with its conserved first and last residue.

TRBV29-1 CSVERRGNTGELFF
TRBV5-5 CASSRTLYNEQFF
TRBV7-8 CASSSPGQGPETQYF
TRBV3-1 CASSQEPQSSSYEQYF
TRBV12-3/TRBV12-4 CASSLWFEGGELFF
TRBV15 CATSTRPLNQETQYF
TRBV6-5 CASSYSTGDTGELFF
TRBV11-2 CASSFLGGGSTDTQYF
TRBV6-5 CASSYFAGRTDEQYF
TRBV3-1 CASSPGNQPQHF
TRBV10-3 CAISLGLATYEQYF
TRBV10-2 CATRSTGSPQETQYF
TRBV12-3/TRBV12-4 CASSFGWPTDTQYF
TRBV5-6 CASSSKYGTSNYGYTF
TRBV29-1 CSVEVAEVYNEQFF
TRBV29-1 CSVVPRTYNEQFF
TRBV28 CASSLTDRGTEKLFF
TRBV4-1 CASSQGQGGAEAFF
TRBV10-3 CAISESPGQGTDTQYF
TRBV29-1 CSAPGGPGYTF
TRBV27 CASSPRGVNYEQYF
TRBV12-3/TRBV12-4 CASSSRLDEETQYF
TRBV15 CATSEAAGDTQYF
TRBV7-9 CASSSPGTPAEAFF
TRBV29-1 CSAGVDEQYF
TRBV7-9 CASSGQGDTQYF
TRBV29-1 CSAGDGGSEQFF
TRBV20-1 CSAPIGTPSGSQPQHF
TRBV20-1 CSAKKRGTYNEQFF
TRBV6-5 CASSYSAYSSYEQYF
TRBV10-3 CAISDTYEQYF
TRBV6-6 CASSTGGSPLHF
TRBV7-8 CASSLLAGGPVDTQYF
TRBV6-1 CASGRTGGQETQYF
TRBV13 CASSPDSNNEQFF
TRBV11-1 CASSQAVGGGRLNTGELFF
TRBV20-1 CSARAMRTGSWGGFNEQFF
TRBV5-6 CASSLWSRLASNEQFF
TRBV10-3 CAISPRGGNTGELFF
TRBV27 CASRGQHYGYTF
TRBV24-1 CATSEGDRRFNEQFF
TRBV12-3/TRBV12-4 CASSGTADSGEKLFF
TRBV6-1 CATWTGGGGYNEQFF
TRBV20-1 CSALSVYGYTF
TRBV6-1 CASSEAAAGSYTETQYF
TRBV12-3/TRBV12-4 CASSSGLVGQYF
TRBV2 CASSEGQGITYEQYF
TRBV6-1 CASSPSGAFTDTQYF
TRBV5-1 CASSLDSPTGGYTF
TRBV18 CASSTGTSYEQFF
TRBV9 CASSVFGSSSTDTQYF
TRBV20-1 CSARDEERITDTQYF
TRBV7-2 CASSQTGSGEQYF
TRBV12-3/TRBV12-4 CASGLGGYNEQFF
TRBV3-1 CASSQGGNHEQYF
TRBV20-1 CSARTPGTAFPYEQYF
TRBV30 CAWTSGTYEQYF